This passage covers 24 T cell receptor beta chains from one sample sequenced in a study of T cells in Graves' hyperthyroidism and ophthalmopathy. RNA transcripts yielded amplified TCR beta CDR3 regions. Carried out on the TCR CDR3, a first-round RT-PCR used the HTBI primer set. TCRdb reprocessed the multiplex PCR reads with MiXCR, giving one entry per CDR3 protein. The data contain 350,000 to 400,000 distinct CDR3 sequences, approximately 17% of them seen just once; the ten biggest clones take up about 38%. The source material was blood. All receptors derive from a man aged 18 to 35 with Graves' ophthalmopathy.

This clonotype occurred a few times. V usage is TRBV11-3 and J usage is TRBJ2-2; possibly TRBD1 for D (5 bases). The V gene lost 5 bases and the J gene lost 3 bases, with 16 bases spanning the gap. This CDR3 is 16 amino acids long. Per germline, CDR1 SGHNT and CDR2 YENEEA. CDR3 sequence (DNA): TGTGCCAGCAGCCTACGGGCAGGGCAGTACACCGGGGAGCTGTTTTTT. Protein product: CASSLRAGQYTGELFF.

This clonotype has just a few counts. The gene calls are TRBV11-2 and TRBJ1-4; unclear D gene. Between the trimmed V and J ends, which lost 0 bases and 7 bases, there was a span of 9 bases. CDR3 size: 14 residues. Germline CDR1 is SGHAT and CDR2 is FQNNGV. In nucleotides, the CDR3 is TGTGCCAGCAGCTTAGATCTAGGGTCTGAAAAACTGTTTTTT. Protein sequence: CASSLDLGSEKLFF. The full variable domain, its missing parts supplied by reference TRBV11-2 and TRBJ1-4, is EAGVAQSPRYKIIEKRQSVAFWCNPISGHATLYWYQQILGQGPKLLIQFQNNGVVDDSQLPKDRFSAERLKGVDSTLKIQPAKLEDSAVYLCASSLDLGSEKLFFGSGTQLSVL.

This clonotype has a count of ten or more. The chain is built from TRBV12-3 or TRBV12-4 and TRBJ2-7, with D perhaps assigned TRBD1 or TRBD2 (6 bases each). The CDR3 has 16 amino acids. V was pared by 4 bases and J by 5 bases, with 21 bases between. The CDR3 sequence is CASSSTYLAGGNEQYF. DNA for the CDR3: TGTGCCAGCAGTTCGACTTACCTTGCCGGGGGCAACGAGCAGTACTTC.

This rearrangement joins TRBV7-9 to TRBJ1-6; possible D gene TRBD1, 5 bases. CDR3 size: 15 residues. Germline values: CDR1 SEHNR, CDR2 FQNEAQ (reference sequence). V was shortened by 5 bases and J by 2 bases, with 10 bases between the two germline ends. The CDR3 loop is CASSLDSAYNSPLHF. The CDR3 coding sequence is TGTGCCAGCAGCCTCGACAGCGCCTATAATTCACCCCTCCACTTT.

This clonotype was seen at least ten times. The chain carries TRBV7-9 and TRBJ1-3; D not certain. Looked up from germline, CDR1 is SEHNR and CDR2 is FQNEAQ (reference sequence). This CDR3 spans 13 amino acids. The V gene lost 5 bases and the J gene lost 5 bases, with 10 bases spanning the gap. The CDR3 sequence: CASSPSVRNTIYF. CDR3 nucleotide sequence: TGTGCCAGCAGCCCGAGTGTTCGAAACACCATATATTTT.

This clonotype was detected ten times or more. This chain links TRBV6-1 with TRBJ2-3; D unclear. V was clipped by 2 bases and J by 9 bases, with 15 bases between them. This CDR3 comprises 14 residues. Looked up from germline, CDR1 is MNHNS and CDR2 is SASEGT. The CDR3, as DNA: TGTGCCAGCAGTGAATCACAGATAGATAGGACGCAGTATTTT. Its translation: CASSESQIDRTQYF.

This clonotype was picked up many times. The gene calls are TRBV7-9 and TRBJ2-5; 8 bases agree with TRBD1. The CDR3 is 15 amino acids. CDR1 and CDR2 from the germline V gene are SEHNR and FQNEAQ (reference sequence). J was trimmed by 3 bases and V by 5 bases; bases with no gene match: 8. CDR3 loop: CASSLAQGAEETQYF. In DNA, the CDR3 is TGTGCCAGCAGCCTTGCCCAGGGGGCTGAAGAGACCCAGTACTTC. The complete variable domain, with remaining parts taken from reference TRBV7-9 and TRBJ2-5, reads DTGVSQNPRHKITKRGQNVTFRCDPISEHNRLYWYRQTLGQGPEFLTYFQNEAQLEKSRLLSDRFSAERPKGSFSTLEIQRTEQGDSAMYLCASSLAQGAEETQYFGPGTRLLVL.

This clonotype was counted between two and nine times. Sequence at one end of the junction differs from germline and may be a read error. This chain uses TRBV11-2 with TRBJ2-7; no reliable D call. The CDR3 spans 13 residues. The germline V gene encodes CDR1 SGHAT and CDR2 FQNNGV. The CDR3 DNA sequence: TGTGCCAGCAGCAAGGGCCTGACCTACGAGCGGTACTTC. Residues: CASSKGLTYERYF. Full variable domain (missing parts from reference TRBV11-2 and TRBJ2-7): EAGVAQSPRYKIIEKRQSVAFWCNPISGHATLYWYQQILGQGPKLLIQFQNNGVVDDSQLPKDRFSAERLKGVDSTLKIQPAKLEDSAVYLCASSKGLTYERYFGPGTRLTVT.

This clonotype was seen ten or more times. The chain joins TRBV2 to TRBJ2-1, with D hard to call. Trimming stripped 4 bases from V and 3 bases from J, with 10 bases between. The CDR3 runs 14 residues. From germline, CDR1 is SNHLY and CDR2 FYNNEI. In DNA, the CDR3 is TGTGCCAGCAGTGTGGCAAGAAGCTACAATGAGCAGTTCTTC. It is translated as CASSVARSYNEQFF.

This chain links TRBV6-4 with TRBJ1-2, with TRBD1 matching over 12 bases. Unmatched junction bases numbered 18, after V lost 5 bases and J lost 5 bases. Germline V gives CDR1 MRHNA, CDR2 SNTAGT. This CDR3 has 19 residues. The chain's CDR3 is CASSRNVGQGAPKYYGYTF. CDR3 coding DNA: TGTGCCAGCAGTCGAAACGTGGGACAGGGGGCCCCTAAGTATTATGGCTACACCTTC.

This clonotype was counted ten times or more. The rearrangement links TRBV20-1 to TRBJ2-7, with 8 bases lining up with TRBD2. The ends lost 1 base at V and 6 bases at J; junction bases unmatched: 8. Germline CDR1 is DFQATT and CDR2 is SNEGSKA (reference sequence). This CDR3 has 14 residues. The CDR3 loop reads CSARVIGGATEQYF. The CDR3 DNA follows: TGCAGTGCTAGAGTAATCGGGGGGGCTACCGAGCAGTACTTC.

Many counts were recorded for this clonotype. This chain uses TRBV2 with TRBJ2-3, with 9 bases lining up with TRBD1. Germline values: CDR1 SNHLY, CDR2 FYNNEI. Germline trimming cut 6 bases from V and 5 bases from J; bases unmatched to any gene: 9. The CDR3 extends over 15 amino acids. CDR3 nucleotides: TGTGCCAGCAGGAATTACAGGGGGCGGGAAGATACGCAGTATTTT. Its protein product is CASRNYRGREDTQYF.

This clonotype was counted at least ten times. The V call is TRBV13, the J call TRBJ2-3; D possibly corresponds to TRBD2 (6 bases). The CDR3 totals 13 residues. Trimming shortened V by 6 bases and J by 2 bases, and 9 bases separated the two germline ends. The germline gives CDR1 PRHDT, CDR2 FYEKMQ (reference sequence). CDR3: CASRGGPTDTQYF. For the CDR3, the DNA is TGTGCCAGCAGGGGGGGTCCCACAGATACGCAGTATTTT.

This clonotype was found a few times. The V and J genes are TRBV11-2 and TRBJ2-4; maybe TRBD1 (7 bases). The germline gives CDR1 SGHAT, CDR2 FQNNGV. This CDR3 has 17 residues. Trimming took off 2 bases at V and 1 base at J, with 15 bases between the two ends. CDR3 loop: CASSLRRAGGAKNIQYF. In nucleotides, the CDR3 is TGTGCCAGCAGCTTACGGCGAGCAGGGGGGGCCAAAAACATTCAGTACTTC.

The rearrangement uses TRBV28 and TRBJ2-1; TRBD1 aligns across 8 bases. Germline assignment: CDR1 MDHEN and CDR2 SYDVKM. There are 12 residues in the CDR3. The J segment lost 8 bases and the V segment lost 11 bases, leaving 8 bases of the junction unmatched. This chain's CDR3 is CAPIRTGYEQFF. The CDR3 coding sequence is TGTGCCCCGATACGGACAGGGTATGAGCAGTTCTTC.

This clonotype has a count of ten or more. CDR3 nucleotide sequence: TGCGCCAGCAGCGCCTGGGACAGCGACACCGGGGAGCTGTTTTTT. Its protein product is CASSAWDSDTGELFF. V is TRBV5-1 and J is TRBJ2-2, with 7 bases identical to TRBD1. This CDR3 region has 15 residues. V was pared by 4 bases and J by 3 bases, with 6 bases of the junction left unmatched. Germline CDR1 reads SGHRS; CDR2 reads YFSETQ.

This clonotype appeared many times. V is TRBV20-1 and J is TRBJ1-2; D not resolved. Germline CDR1 is DFQATT and CDR2 is SNEGSKA (reference sequence). The V and J ends lost 2 bases and 5 bases respectively, with 9 bases between them. This CDR3 is built from 12 residues. CDR3 DNA: TGCAGTGCTAGACTCAGCGATTATGGCTACACCTTC. This translates into CSARLSDYGYTF.

The chain carries TRBV20-1 and TRBJ2-7; D might be TRBD2 (7 bases). Per the germline V gene, CDR1 is DFQATT and CDR2 is SNEGSKA (reference sequence). CDR3 length equals 15 residues. V lost 0 bases to trimming and J lost 6 bases, with 18 bases between them. The DNA of the CDR3 is TGCAGTGCTAGAGATCTCGAGACTGGGGGGGCCGAGCAGTACTTC. Translation gives CSARDLETGGAEQYF.

As concerns this clonotype: It may be a read error: a sequence one base away is much more abundant. The chain has TRBV7-6 and TRBJ2-5, with a possible D match to TRBD1 (6 bases). Germline CDR1 reads SGHVS; CDR2 reads FNYEAQ. The CDR3 length is 15 residues. The CDR3 sequence: CVSSLSYGQQETQYF. The DNA of the CDR3 is TGTGTCAGCAGCTTATCCTACGGACAGCAAGAGACCCAGTACTTC.

Regarding this clonotype: This sequence may be a read error, since a much larger clone differs from it by one base. The chain recombines TRBV2 with TRBJ1-5, with a weak D call TRBD1 (6 bases). Germline values: CDR1 SNHLY, CDR2 FYNNEI. The CDR3 spans 14 residues. DNA for the CDR3: TGTGCCAGCAGAAGGGACAATAGCAATCAGCTCCAGCATTTT. Protein: CASRRDNSNQLQHF.

V is TRBV10-3 and J is TRBJ1-6; the D gene is possibly TRBD1 (5 bases). V was clipped by 7 bases and J by 6 bases, with 10 bases between them. The V gene's germline CDR1 is ENHRY and CDR2 SYGVKD. The CDR3 covers 13 residues. The CDR3 sequence: CAINAGSNSPLHF. As DNA, the CDR3 is TGTGCCATCAACGCAGGGAGTAATTCACCCCTCCACTTT.

Ten or more counts support this clonotype. The CDR3, as DNA: TGTGCCAGCAGCCCCGGACTAGCGGGAGCGGGTGAGCAGTTCTTC. Residues: CASSPGLAGAGEQFF. The V and J genes are TRBV11-3 and TRBJ2-1; 13 bases match TRBD2. With 5 bases clipped from V and 9 bases from J, the junction kept 7 bases outside the gene matches. Germline V gene lookup returns CDR1 SGHNT and CDR2 YENEEA. The CDR3 is made up of 15 amino acids. Looking up the rest from reference TRBV11-3 and TRBJ2-1 gives the full variable domain: EAGVVQSPRYKIIEKKQPVAFWCNPISGHNTLYWYLQNLGQGPELLIRYENEEAVDDSQLPKDRFSAERLKGVDSTLKIQPAELGDSAVYLCASSPGLAGAGEQFFGPGTRLTVL.

This clonotype has at least ten counts. The chain links TRBV20-1 to TRBJ2-7, with TRBD1 identical over 8 bases. CDR1 DFQATT and CDR2 SNEGSKA come from the germline V gene (reference sequence). This CDR3 has 14 residues. The V and J ends lost 6 bases and 0 bases, in that order; junction bases with no gene match: 7. CDR3 sequence (DNA): TGCAGTGCCTGGCGGGACAGGTCCTCCTACGAGCAGTACTTC. It translates to CSAWRDRSSYEQYF.

This clonotype was counted between two and nine times. V gene TRBV12-3 or TRBV12-4 combines with J gene TRBJ2-1; D is ambiguous. This CDR3 comprises 14 residues. Trimming took 5 bases from V and 1 from J, leaving 9 bases between them. CDR3 nucleotide sequence: TGTGCCAGCAGTGACCGCAGTTCCTACAATGAGCAGTTCTTC. Translation: CASSDRSSYNEQFF.